This TCR beta chain emerged from a study of T-cell reconstitution after alpha-beta-depleted transplantation in children. Unique molecular identifiers featured in how the TCRbeta library was prepared. TCRdb redid the calling of the PCR reads with MiXCR, one entry per CDR3 protein. The table has some 120,000 distinct CDR3 sequences, approximately 22% seen once. This clonotype appeared many times. V was cut by 5 bases and J by 2 bases, with 19 bases left in between. The CDR3 spans 18 residues. The source was PBMCs, mostly from graft donor cells, collected 180 days after TCRalphabeta/CD19-depleted stem cell transplant. This TCR was recovered from a male patient between 2 and 9 years old who had a stem cell transplant for chronic granulomatous disease, so the T cells may come from the graft donor. V is TRBV12-3 or TRBV12-4 and J is TRBJ2-6, with D maybe TRBD2 (6 bases). The CDR3 nucleotides read TGTGCCAGCAGTCAGGGACTCTTTAATTTGGCTGGGGCCAACGTCCTGACTTTC. It is translated as CASSQGLFNLAGANVLTF.